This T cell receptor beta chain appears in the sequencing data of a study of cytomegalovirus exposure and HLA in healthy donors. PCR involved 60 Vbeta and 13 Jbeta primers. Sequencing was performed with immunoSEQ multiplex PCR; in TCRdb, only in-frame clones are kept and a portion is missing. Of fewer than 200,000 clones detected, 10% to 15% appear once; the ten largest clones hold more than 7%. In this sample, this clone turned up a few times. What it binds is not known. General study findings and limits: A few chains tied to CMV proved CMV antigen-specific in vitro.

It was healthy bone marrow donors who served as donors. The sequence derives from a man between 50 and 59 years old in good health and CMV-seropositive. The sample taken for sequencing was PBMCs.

The CDR3 nucleotides are TGTGCCAGCAGCTTGGTTCGGGACAAGAATCAGCCCCAGCATTTT. Its protein is CASSLVRDKNQPQHF. The chain couples TRBV5-6 to TRBJ1-5; maybe TRBD1 (6 bases). This CDR3 region has 15 residues. The germline gives CDR1 SGHDT, CDR2 YYEEEE. V was cut by 0 bases and J by 4 bases, with 11 bases left in between. Full variable domain (remainder filled in from reference TRBV5-6 and TRBJ1-5): DAGVTQSPTHLIKTRGQQVTLRCSPKSGHDTVSWYQQALGQGPQFIFQYYEEEERQRGNFPDRFSGHQFPNYSSELNVNALLLGDSALYLCASSLVRDKNQPQHFGDGTRLSIL.